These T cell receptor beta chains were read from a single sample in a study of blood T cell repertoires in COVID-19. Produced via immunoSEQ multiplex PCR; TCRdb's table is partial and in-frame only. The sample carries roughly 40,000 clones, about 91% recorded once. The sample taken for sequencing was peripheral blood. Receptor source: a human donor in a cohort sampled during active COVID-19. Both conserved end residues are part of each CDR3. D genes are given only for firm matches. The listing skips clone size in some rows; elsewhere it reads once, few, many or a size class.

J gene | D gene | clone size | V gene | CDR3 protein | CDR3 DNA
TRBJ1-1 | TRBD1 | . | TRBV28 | CASSLTFGTGPNTEAFF | TGTGCCAGCAGTTTAACGTTCGGGACAGGGCCCAACACTGAAGCTTTCTTT
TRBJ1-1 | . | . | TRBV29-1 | CSVGVRLNTEAFF | TGCAGCGTTGGCGTCAGACTTAACACTGAAGCTTTCTTT
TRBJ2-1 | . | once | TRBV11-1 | CASSLGAGPYNEQFF | TGTGCCAGCAGCTTAGGGGCGGGGCCCTACAATGAGCAGTTCTTC
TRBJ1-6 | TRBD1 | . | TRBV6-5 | CASSLDRVDSPLHF | TGTGCCAGCAGCCTCGACAGGGTGGATTCACCCCTCCACTTT
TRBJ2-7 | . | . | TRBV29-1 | CSVGPGVGVGEQYF | TGCAGCGTTGGCCCGGGAGTGGGAGTGGGGGAGCAGTACTTC
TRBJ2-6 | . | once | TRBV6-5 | CASLRQPTGANVLTF | TGTGCCAGTCTTCGACAGCCCACTGGGGCCAACGTCCTGACTTTC
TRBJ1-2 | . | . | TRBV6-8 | CASSWEILGYQKGFF | TGTGCCAGCAGTTGGGAGATTTTAGGTTATCAAAAAGGGTTCTTC
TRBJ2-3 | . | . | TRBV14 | CASSLLFRDTQYF | TGTGCCAGCAGCCTCTTATTCCGAGATACGCAGTATTTT
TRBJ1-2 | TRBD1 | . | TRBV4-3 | CASSQGQGAVYGYTF | TGCGCCAGCAGCCAAGGTCAGGGGGCTGTATATGGCTACACCTTC
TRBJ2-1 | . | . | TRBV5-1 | CASSLDSGSYNEQFF | TGCGCCAGCAGCTTGGATTCGGGATCGTACAATGAGCAGTTCTTC
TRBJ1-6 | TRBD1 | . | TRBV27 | CASSPGQGYSYNSPLHF | TGTGCCAGCAGTCCCGGACAGGGTTACTCCTATAATTCACCCCTCCACTTT
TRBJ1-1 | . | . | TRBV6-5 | CASSYSPGNTEAFF | TGTGCCAGCAGTTACTCGCCAGGGAACACTGAAGCTTTCTTT
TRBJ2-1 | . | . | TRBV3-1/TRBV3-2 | CASSQALADYNEQFF | TGTGCCAGCAGCCAAGCCCTAGCAGACTACAATGAGCAGTTCTTC
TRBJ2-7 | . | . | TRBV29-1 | CSVESEDSSYEQYF | TGCAGCGTTGAATCCGAGGACAGCTCCTACGAGCAGTACTTC
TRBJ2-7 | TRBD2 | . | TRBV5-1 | CASSLEFGRQAGGRNEQYF | TGCGCCAGCAGCTTGGAGTTCGGACGACAAGCCGGGGGGAGAAACGAGCAGTACTTC
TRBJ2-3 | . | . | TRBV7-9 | CATEGADASTDTQYF | TGTGCCACGGAGGGCGCGGATGCTAGCACAGATACGCAGTATTTT
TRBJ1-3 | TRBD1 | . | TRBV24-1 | CATSDLPRRGGQGFSLSGNTIYF | TGTGCCACCAGTGATTTACCTAGGCGAGGGGGACAGGGGTTTTCTCTTTCGGGAAACACCATATATTTT
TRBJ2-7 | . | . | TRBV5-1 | CASSLGQYYEQYF | TGCGCCAGCAGCTTGGGGCAGTACTACGAGCAGTACTTC
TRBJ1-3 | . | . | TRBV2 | CASSVDRSPGNTIYF | TGTGCCAGCAGTGTTGACAGATCCCCTGGAAACACCATATATTTT
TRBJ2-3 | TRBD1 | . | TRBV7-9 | CASSPKTGSLTDTQYF | TGTGCCAGCAGCCCTAAGACAGGGTCTTTGACAGATACGCAGTATTTT